The 17 T cell receptor beta chains listed next were all sequenced from one sample in a study of T cells in Graves' hyperthyroidism and ophthalmopathy. Amplification of TCR beta CDR3 regions used RNA as the template. In the first-round RT-PCR of the TCR CDR3, the HTBI primer set was used. Using its own MiXCR run on the multiplex PCR reads, TCRdb lists one record per CDR3 protein. The table records under 750,000 distinct CDR3 sequences, 18% of them present only once. The sequenced sample consisted of blood. The receptors derive from a woman between 50 and 59 years old with Graves' hyperthyroidism that later progressed to Graves' ophthalmopathy.

A single count supports this clonotype. The chain links TRBV30 to TRBJ2-5; D may be TRBD2 (6 bases). Trimming shortened V by 5 bases and J by 4 bases, and 23 bases separated the two germline ends. This CDR3 region has 16 residues. CDR1 and CDR2 from the germline V gene are GTSNPN and SVGIG (reference sequence). CDR3 bases: TGTGCCTGGGGCTCCCGGTGGCGGGGAATTCGAGAGACCCAGTACTTC. It specifies CAWGSRWRGIRETQYF.

J is TRBJ1-5 and V is TRBV4-1; D not resolved. The CDR3 length is 13 residues. Germline CDR1 reads MGHRA; CDR2 reads YSYEKL. V lost 3 bases and J lost 3, with 6 bases in between. The CDR3 nucleotides read TGCGCCAGCAGCCAGGTAGACAATCAGCCCCAGCATTTT. This encodes CASSQVDNQPQHF.

This clonotype was recorded many times. The chain joins TRBV6-1 to TRBJ2-5; TRBD1 is a possible D gene (5 bases). The CDR3 loop spans 14 amino acids. Germline V CDR1 and CDR2: MNHNS, SASEGT. The ends were cut back, 6 bases at V and 2 bases at J, with 13 bases in the middle. The CDR3 DNA reads as TGTGCCAGCAGGGTGGACATCCCGCAAGAGACCCAGTACTTC. Residues: CASRVDIPQETQYF.

In its sample, this clonotype was seen many times. V gene TRBV7-8 combines with J gene TRBJ2-1, with D perhaps TRBD1 or TRBD2 (5 bases each). Deletions cut 3 bases from V and 5 bases from J, with 17 bases between. CDR1 and CDR2 (germline): SGHVS, FQNEAQ. The CDR3 extends over 16 amino acids. The CDR3 coding sequence is TGTGCCAGCAGCTTGGCCGGTGGGGGTCTGGACAATGAGCAGTTCTTC. Its translation is CASSLAGGGLDNEQFF. Full variable domain (outside the CDR3, taken from reference TRBV7-8 and TRBJ2-1): GAGVSQSPRYKVAKRGQDVALRCDPISGHVSLFWYQQALGQGPEFLTYFQNEAQLDKSGLPSDRFFAERPEGSVSTLKIQRTQQEDSAVYLCASSLAGGGLDNEQFFGPGTRLTVL.

This clonotype was seen only a few times. Relative to the germline gene, one junction end is altered; a read error may explain this. The V and J genes are TRBV5-1 and TRBJ1-2, with D possibly TRBD1 on 6 matching bases. Germline V gene data show CDR1 as SGHRS and CDR2 as YFSETQ. The CDR3 has 13 residues. CDR3 DNA: TGCGCCAGCAGCTTAGGACAGAACTATAGCTACACCTTC. This encodes CASSLGQNYSYTF. The whole variable domain, filled in from reference TRBV5-1 and TRBJ1-2, reads KAGVTQTPRYLIKTRGQQVTLSCSPISGHRSVSWYQQTPGQGLQFLFEYFSETQRNKGNFPGRFSGRQFSNSRSEMNVSTLELGDSALYLCASSLGQNYSYTFGSGTRLTVV.

The gene calls are TRBV27 and TRBJ2-3; D unclear. CDR1 is MNHEY, CDR2 SMNVEV, per germline (reference sequence). Trimming cost V 8 bases and J 10 bases, with 13 bases left between them. The CDR3 is 11 amino acids. The CDR3 region has the DNA TGTGCCAGCGGCCTCATCCATCCGCAGTATTTT. Translation gives CASGLIHPQYF.

This clonotype appeared a few times. At one end the junction does not follow the germline gene, possibly because of a read error. The chain uses TRBV5-1 and TRBJ2-7; 10 bases match TRBD1. From germline, CDR1 is SGHRS and CDR2 YFSETQ. This CDR3 has 15 amino acids. In DNA form, the CDR3 reads TGCGCCAGCAGCCCCGGACAGGGGGGCTCCTACGAGCAGCACTTC. Translating it yields CASSPGQGGSYEQHF.

This chain connects TRBV3-1 to TRBJ2-7, with D perhaps TRBD2 (5 bases). Per germline, CDR1 LGHDT and CDR2 YNNKEL (reference sequence). The length of the CDR3 is 15 residues. Trimming stripped 4 bases from V and 2 bases from J, with 15 bases between. CDR3 sequence: CASSLGVGRTYEQYF. The CDR3 nucleotides read TGTGCCAGCAGCCTGGGAGTGGGTAGGACCTACGAGCAGTACTTC.

Worth noting for this clonotype: A much larger clone differs from this one at a single base, so this may be a read error. V usage is TRBV6-2 or TRBV6-3 and J usage is TRBJ2-3; TRBD2 matches 8 bases. The germline V gene encodes CDR1 MNHEY and CDR2 SVGEGT. This CDR3 region has 21 residues. This CDR3 reads CTSSYSTPAGFVAGRTDTQYF. CDR3 bases: TGTACCAGCAGTTACTCGACCCCTGCCGGCTTTGTAGCGGGGCGCACAGATACGCAGTATTTT.

V and J are TRBV4-1 and TRBJ1-1, with D hard to call. Deletions cut 0 bases from V and 5 bases from J, with 7 bases between. Germline V gives CDR1 MGHRA, CDR2 YSYEKL. CDR3 length: 13 amino acids. The CDR3 region has the DNA TGCGCCAGCAGCCAAGAGGTAGCTACTGAAGCTTTCTTT. Translating gives CASSQEVATEAFF.

This clonotype was found many times. The chain is built from TRBV4-1 and TRBJ2-7, with 8 nucleotides matching TRBD1. Trimming removed 4 bases from V and 1 base from J; junction bases left unmatched: 3. This CDR3 has 14 amino acids. From germline, CDR1 is MGHRA and CDR2 YSYEKL. The chain's CDR3 is CASSPWTGSYEQYF. The CDR3 DNA sequence: TGCGCCAGCAGCCCCTGGACAGGGTCCTACGAGCAGTACTTC.

This clonotype has just a few counts. This chain joins TRBV19 and TRBJ1-2; weak D call: TRBD1 (5 bases). Germline V CDR1 and CDR2: LNHDA, SQIVND (reference sequence). The CDR3 totals 15 residues. Between the trimmed V and J ends, which lost 7 bases and 8 bases, there was a span of 23 bases. The CDR3 DNA sequence: TGTGCCAGTAAAGGTGGGGCCCAGAGAGGTGGAGGCTACACCTTC. This gives the protein CASKGGAQRGGGYTF.

This sequence joins TRBV3-1 and TRBJ1-6; D is unclear. Germline V gene sequence: CDR1 LGHDT, CDR2 YNNKEL (reference sequence). CDR3 length: 16 residues. Trimming cost V 0 bases and J 8 bases, with 14 bases left between them. CDR3 DNA: TGTGCCAGCAGCCAAGAGGGCTACGGTGGGTATTCACCCCTCCACTTT. Amino acids: CASSQEGYGGYSPLHF.

This chain uses TRBV9 with TRBJ1-2; D uncertain. CDR3 length equals 15 residues. Deletions cut 0 bases from V and 6 bases from J, with 15 bases between. Looked up from germline, CDR1 is SGDLS and CDR2 is YYNGEE. The CDR3 region has the DNA TGTGCCAGCAGCGTAGTGGGATTACCCGCAGATGGCTACACCTTC. Translating it yields CASSVVGLPADGYTF.

This clonotype was recorded at least ten times. V gene TRBV12-3 or TRBV12-4 combines with J gene TRBJ1-1; D is undetermined. The CDR3 runs 13 residues. Trimming removed 3 bases from V and 5 bases from J, with 10 bases in between. The CDR3 region is CASSFSRRTEAFF. CDR3 nucleotide sequence: TGTGCCAGCAGTTTCAGTAGGAGGACTGAAGCTTTCTTT.

Many counts were recorded for this clonotype. V gene TRBV20-1 combines with J gene TRBJ1-1; no clear D. Between the trimmed V and J ends, which lost 6 bases and 5 bases, there was a span of 13 bases. The CDR3 has 12 amino acids. Germline V gene data show CDR1 as DFQATT and CDR2 as SNEGSKA (reference sequence). CDR3 coding DNA: TGCAGTGCCCCCACACCCGGTACTGAAGCTTTCTTT. This encodes CSAPTPGTEAFF.

This clonotype was picked up many times. This rearrangement joins TRBV20-1 to TRBJ1-1; the D gene is possibly TRBD1 (6 bases). The CDR3 sequence is 13 residues long. The V and J ends lost 1 base and 5 bases respectively, with 11 bases between them. Germline V gene sequence: CDR1 DFQATT, CDR2 SNEGSKA (reference sequence). The CDR3 reads CSARAEQGTEAFF. In DNA, the CDR3 is TGCAGTGCTAGAGCCGAACAGGGAACTGAAGCTTTCTTT.